This TCR beta chain derives from a study of shared clonotypes between healthy human individuals. Overall study results and limits: What rarefaction showed was incomplete sorted-subset sequencing despite large depth.

The table came from immunoSEQ multiplex PCR; TCRdb's copy has only in-frame clones and leaves some out. Among about 2.1 million clones listed, around 93% were seen once. Cells designated naive CD8 were CD45RO-negative and were positively selected for CCR7, with terminally differentiated effector memory CD45RA+ cells excluded. Every donor was a Caucasian adult from Nashville, Tennessee. Regarding this clone: As yet, its antigen is unknown.

The J segment lost 5 bases and the V segment lost 4 bases, leaving 6 bases of the junction unmatched. Germline V gives CDR1 ENHRY, CDR2 SYGVKD. The CDR3 length is 16 residues. The chain joins TRBV10-3 to TRBJ2-1, with TRBD2 matching 12 bases. Sequencing was carried out using naive CD8+ T cells from PBMCs. The receptor was derived from a man younger than 35 in good health. Some clones in this sample may be carry-over from other donors' samples. CDR3 coding DNA: TGTGCCATCAGTGGGCTAGCGGGAGGGCCGAACAATGAGCAGTTCTTC. This sequence encodes CAISGLAGGPNNEQFF.